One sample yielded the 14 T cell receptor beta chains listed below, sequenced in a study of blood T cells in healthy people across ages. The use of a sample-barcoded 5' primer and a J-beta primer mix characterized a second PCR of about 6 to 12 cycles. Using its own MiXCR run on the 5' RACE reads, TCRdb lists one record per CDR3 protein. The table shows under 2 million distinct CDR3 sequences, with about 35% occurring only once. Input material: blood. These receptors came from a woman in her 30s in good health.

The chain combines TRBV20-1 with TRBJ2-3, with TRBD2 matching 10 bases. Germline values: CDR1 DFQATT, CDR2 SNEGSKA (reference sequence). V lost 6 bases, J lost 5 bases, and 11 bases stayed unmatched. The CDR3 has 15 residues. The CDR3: CSAEDSGGPRDTQYF. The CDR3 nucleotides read TGCAGTGCGGAAGATAGCGGGGGGCCTAGAGATACGCAGTATTTT.

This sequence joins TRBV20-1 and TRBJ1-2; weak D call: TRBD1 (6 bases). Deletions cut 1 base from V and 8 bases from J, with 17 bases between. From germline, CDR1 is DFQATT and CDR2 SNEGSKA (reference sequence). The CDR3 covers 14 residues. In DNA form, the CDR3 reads TGCAGTGCTAGAGGGGGGACAATGGCGGGCGGCTACACCTTC. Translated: CSARGGTMAGGYTF.

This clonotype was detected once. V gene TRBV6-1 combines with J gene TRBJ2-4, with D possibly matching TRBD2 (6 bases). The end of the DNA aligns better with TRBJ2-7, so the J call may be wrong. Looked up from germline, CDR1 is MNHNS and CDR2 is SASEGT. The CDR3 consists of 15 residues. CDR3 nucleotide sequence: TGTGCCAGCAGTCCCCGGGCGGCGGGAACCAACGAGCAGTACTTC. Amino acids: CASSPRAAGTNEQYF.

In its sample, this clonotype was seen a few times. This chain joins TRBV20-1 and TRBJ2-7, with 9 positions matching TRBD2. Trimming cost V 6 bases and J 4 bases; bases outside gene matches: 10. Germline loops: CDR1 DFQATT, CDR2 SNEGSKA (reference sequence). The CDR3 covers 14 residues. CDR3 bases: TGCAGTGCCTTGACCGGGACTAGCCGTTACGAGCAGTACTTC. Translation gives CSALTGTSRYEQYF.

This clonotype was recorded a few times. CDR3 residues: CASRRTRDAETQYF. The DNA of the CDR3 is TGTGCCAGCAGACGGACTAGAGATGCGGAGACCCAGTACTTC. The V and J genes are TRBV2 and TRBJ2-5; 7 bases are shared with TRBD2. The CDR3 has 14 amino acids. J lost 5 bases, V lost 6 bases, and 9 bases had no gene match. The germline CDR1 and CDR2 sequences are SNHLY and FYNNEI. Looking up the rest from reference TRBV2 and TRBJ2-5 gives the full variable domain: EPEVTQTPSHQVTQMGQEVILRCVPISNHLYFYWYRQILGQKVEFLVSFYNNEISEKSEIFDDQFSVERPDGSNFTLKIRSTKLEDSAMYFCASRRTRDAETQYFGPGTRLLVL.

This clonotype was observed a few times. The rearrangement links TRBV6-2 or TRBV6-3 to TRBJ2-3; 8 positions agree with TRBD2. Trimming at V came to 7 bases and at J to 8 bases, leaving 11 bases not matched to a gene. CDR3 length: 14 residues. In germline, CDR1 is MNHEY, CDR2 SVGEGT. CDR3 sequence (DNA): TGTGCCAGCATGCATCTGGAAAGCGGGGGTACGCAGTATTTT. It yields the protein CASMHLESGGTQYF.

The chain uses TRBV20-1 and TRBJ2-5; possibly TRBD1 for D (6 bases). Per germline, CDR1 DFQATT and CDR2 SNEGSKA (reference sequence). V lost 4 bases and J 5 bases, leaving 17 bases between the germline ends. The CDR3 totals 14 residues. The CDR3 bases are TGCAGTGCTAAATCCCACAGGGTTTGGGAGACCCAGTACTTC. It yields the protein CSAKSHRVWETQYF.

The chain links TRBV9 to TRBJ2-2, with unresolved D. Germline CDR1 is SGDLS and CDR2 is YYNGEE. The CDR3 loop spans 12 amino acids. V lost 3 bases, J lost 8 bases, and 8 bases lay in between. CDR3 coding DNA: TGTGCCAGCAGCGAACGAGATGGGGAGCTGTTTTTT. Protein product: CASSERDGELFF. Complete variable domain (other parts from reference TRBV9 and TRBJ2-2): DSGVTQTPKHLITATGQRVTLRCSPRSGDLSVYWYQQSLDQGLQFLIQYYNGEERAKGNILERFSAQQFPDLHSELNLSSLELGDSALYFCASSERDGELFFGEGSRLTVL.

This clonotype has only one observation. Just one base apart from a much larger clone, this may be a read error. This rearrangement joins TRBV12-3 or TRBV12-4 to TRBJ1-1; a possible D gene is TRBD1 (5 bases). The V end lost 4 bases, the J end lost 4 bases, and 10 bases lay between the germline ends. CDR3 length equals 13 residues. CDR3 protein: CASSWAGITEAFF. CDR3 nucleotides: TGTGCCAGCAGTTGGGCAGGGATCACTGAAGCTTTCTTT.

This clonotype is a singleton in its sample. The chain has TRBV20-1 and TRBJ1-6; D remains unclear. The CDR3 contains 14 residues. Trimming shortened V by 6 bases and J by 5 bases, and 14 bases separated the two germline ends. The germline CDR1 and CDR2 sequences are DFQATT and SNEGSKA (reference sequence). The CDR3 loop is CSAREGNHNSPLHF. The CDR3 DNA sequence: TGCAGTGCCCGGGAAGGGAACCATAATTCACCCCTCCACTTT.

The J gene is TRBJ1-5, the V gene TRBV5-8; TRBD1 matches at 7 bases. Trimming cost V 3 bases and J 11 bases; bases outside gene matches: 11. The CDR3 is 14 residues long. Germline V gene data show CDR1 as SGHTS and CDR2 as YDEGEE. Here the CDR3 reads CASSSGTAKGAQHF. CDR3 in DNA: TGTGCCAGCAGCTCCGGGACAGCGAAGGGAGCCCAGCATTTT.

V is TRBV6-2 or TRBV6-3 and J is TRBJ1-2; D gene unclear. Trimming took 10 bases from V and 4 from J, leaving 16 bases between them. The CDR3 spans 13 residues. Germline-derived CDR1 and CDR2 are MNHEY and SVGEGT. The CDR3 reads CANSLGRGYGYTF. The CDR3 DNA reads TGTGCCAACAGCCTCGGTCGGGGCTATGGCTACACCTTC.

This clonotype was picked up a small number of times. This CDR3 is CASSLFSGVSYNEQFF. CDR3 nucleotide sequence: TGTGCCAGCAGCTTGTTTAGCGGGGTCTCCTACAATGAGCAGTTCTTC. The rearrangement uses TRBV5-6 and TRBJ2-1; 8 bases fit TRBD2. The V segment lost 1 base and the J segment 0 bases; nucleotides outside the gene matches: 3. Looked up from germline, CDR1 is SGHDT and CDR2 is YYEEEE. This CDR3 contains 16 residues. Full variable domain (outside the CDR3, taken from reference TRBV5-6 and TRBJ2-1): DAGVTQSPTHLIKTRGQQVTLRCSPKSGHDTVSWYQQALGQGPQFIFQYYEEEERQRGNFPDRFSGHQFPNYSSELNVNALLLGDSALYLCASSLFSGVSYNEQFFGPGTRLTVL.

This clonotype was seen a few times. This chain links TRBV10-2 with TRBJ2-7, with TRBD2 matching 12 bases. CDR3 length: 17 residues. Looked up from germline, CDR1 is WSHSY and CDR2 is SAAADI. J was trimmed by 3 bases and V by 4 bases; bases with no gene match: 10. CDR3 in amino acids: CASSVGLAGQNYYEQYF. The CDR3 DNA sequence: TGCGCCAGCAGTGTGGGACTAGCGGGCCAAAATTACTACGAGCAGTACTTC.